Below, 25 T cell receptor beta chains from the same sample are listed, as sequenced in a study of blood T cell repertoires in COVID-19. Clones were read by immunoSEQ multiplex PCR, and TCRdb kept only the in-frame ones, dropping some. This table has about 240,000 clones, roughly four fifths appearing once. Sequencing input: peripheral blood. The receptors stem from a woman in her 70s with acute or convalescent COVID-19.

This chain uses TRBV4-3 with TRBJ1-5, with D tentatively TRBD1 (6 bases). This CDR3 region has 15 residues. V was trimmed by 3 bases and J by 3 bases, leaving 12 bases between them. Germline CDR1 reads LGHNA; CDR2 reads YSLEER. Written as DNA, the CDR3 is TGCGCCAGCAGCCAGGAACAGGGCAACAATCAGCCCCAGCATTTT. Its translation is CASSQEQGNNQPQHF.

The gene calls are TRBV5-1 and TRBJ1-6; 7 nucleotides line up with TRBD1. Germline CDR1 is SGHRS and CDR2 is YFSETQ. Germline trimming cut 3 bases from V and 5 bases from J; bases unmatched to any gene: 5. The CDR3 runs to 15 residues. The CDR3 DNA follows: TGCGCCAGCAGCTCTTCGGGACAGAATAATTCACCCCTCCACTTT. Translated, it gives CASSSSGQNNSPLHF.

V gene TRBV6-6 combines with J gene TRBJ1-3, with TRBD1 as a possible D gene (6 bases). Germline loops: CDR1 MNHNY, CDR2 SVGAGI (reference sequence). This CDR3 has 16 residues. Trimming pared 4 bases from V and 2 bases from J, leaving 15 bases between. The CDR3 is CASSWLGGATGNTIYF. In DNA form, the CDR3 reads TGTGCCAGCAGTTGGCTGGGGGGGGCGACTGGAAACACCATATATTTT.

The V and J genes are TRBV5-1 and TRBJ2-7; TRBD2 might be the D (5 bases). Looked up from germline, CDR1 is SGHRS and CDR2 is YFSETQ. V lost 2 bases to trimming and J lost 4 bases, with 13 bases between them. This CDR3 has 14 residues. The CDR3 protein is CASSFGSSGYEQYF. The CDR3, as DNA: TGCGCCAGCAGCTTTGGGTCTTCGGGATACGAGCAGTACTTC.

The chain has TRBV11-3 and TRBJ2-3; no definite D call. The CDR3 consists of 15 residues. V was clipped by 2 bases and J by 0 bases, with 9 bases between them. Germline-derived CDR1 and CDR2 are SGHNT and YENEEA. DNA for the CDR3: TGTGCCAGCAGCTTATCGCCGAGCAGCACAGATACGCAGTATTTT. It specifies CASSLSPSSTDTQYF. Combining the CDR3 with reference TRBV11-3 and TRBJ2-3 gives the whole variable domain EAGVVQSPRYKIIEKKQPVAFWCNPISGHNTLYWYLQNLGQGPELLIRYENEEAVDDSQLPKDRFSAERLKGVDSTLKIQPAELGDSAVYLCASSLSPSSTDTQYFGPGTRLTVL.

The chain links TRBV27 to TRBJ1-1; TRBD1 aligns across 8 bases. V shed 3 bases and J 1 base; nucleotides not matched to a gene: 10. The CDR3 has 17 residues. CDR1 and CDR2 from the germline V gene are MNHEY and SMNVEV (reference sequence). The CDR3 region is CASSLPIGQGGNTEAFF. CDR3 in DNA: TGTGCCAGCAGTTTGCCCATCGGACAGGGCGGGAACACTGAAGCTTTCTTT.

The gene calls are TRBV6-5 and TRBJ2-7; perhaps TRBD2 as D (5 bases). CDR3 length: 15 amino acids. V lost 7 bases and J lost 7, with 23 bases in between. In germline, CDR1 is MNHEY, CDR2 SVGAGI. This chain's CDR3 is CASTNDQLSTGEQYF. The CDR3 DNA is TGTGCCAGCACCAACGACCAGCTATCAACGGGGGAGCAGTACTTC.

This clone has only a few counts. The V call is TRBV30, the J call TRBJ1-2, with D uncertain. V lost 0 bases and J lost 8, with 13 bases in between. The germline CDR1 and CDR2 sequences are GTSNPN and SVGIG (reference sequence). This CDR3 is 13 amino acids long. In nucleotides, the CDR3 is TGTGCCTGGAGTGTACAAGGAGGAGCGGGCTACACCTTC. Residues: CAWSVQGGAGYTF.

This clone has only a few counts. The CDR3 spells CASSRHDRQEAFF. CDR3 DNA sequence: TGTGCCAGCAGTCGACACGACAGGCAAGAAGCTTTCTTT. The chain combines TRBV12-3 or TRBV12-4 with TRBJ1-1; TRBD1 might be the D (6 bases). V was clipped by 5 bases and J by 8 bases, with 15 bases between them. The CDR3 is made up of 13 amino acids.

This CDR3 is CASSLGTGHRDTGELFF. The CDR3 DNA follows: TGTGCCAGCAGCTTGGGGACAGGGCATCGCGACACCGGGGAGCTGTTTTTT. The rearrangement joins TRBV5-4 to TRBJ2-2, with 8 bases that match TRBD1. The CDR3 has 17 amino acids. Per germline, CDR1 SGHNT and CDR2 YYREEE (reference sequence). The J segment lost 3 bases and the V segment lost 0 bases, leaving 7 bases of the junction unmatched.

V is TRBV19 and J is TRBJ2-1; D perhaps matches TRBD2 (6 bases). CDR1 is LNHDA, CDR2 SQIVND, per germline (reference sequence). This CDR3 is 15 amino acids long. Trimming stripped 3 bases from V and 6 bases from J, with 15 bases between. In DNA form, the CDR3 reads TGTGCCAGTAGTATGAATGACGGGGGAGGCAATGAGCAGTTCTTC. It yields the protein CASSMNDGGGNEQFF. The full variable domain, in which reference TRBV19 and TRBJ2-1 provide the parts outside the CDR3, is DGGITQSPKYLFRKEGQNVTLSCEQNLNHDAMYWYRQDPGQGLRLIYYSQIVNDFQKGDIAEGYSVSREKKESFPLTVTSAQKNPTAFYLCASSMNDGGGNEQFFGPGTRLTVL.

CDR3 DNA sequence: TGTGCCACCCCCCCCGGGGTGGGAGGAAATGAGCAGTTCTTC. This sequence encodes CATPPGVGGNEQFF. This chain connects TRBV28 to TRBJ2-1; possibly TRBD2 for D (6 bases). V was clipped by 10 bases and J by 7 bases, with 20 bases between them. Germline V gene data show CDR1 as MDHEN and CDR2 as SYDVKM. The CDR3 covers 14 residues.

The chain combines TRBV2 with TRBJ2-2, with TRBD2 matching over 12 bases. The CDR3 has 16 residues. Losses at the gene ends were 6 bases for V and 4 bases for J; bases not matched to a gene: 6. Germline-derived CDR1 and CDR2 are SNHLY and FYNNEI. CDR3 nucleotide sequence: TGTGCCAGCAGACCTAGCGGGGGGGCGGGCACCGGGGAGCTGTTTTTT. Translating gives CASRPSGGAGTGELFF.

This rearrangement joins TRBV10-3 to TRBJ1-6, with D hard to call. This CDR3 comprises 15 residues. V was cut by 0 bases and J by 7 bases, with 10 bases left in between. CDR1 is ENHRY, CDR2 SYGVKD, per germline. This CDR3 reads CAISESRTGNSPLHF. CDR3 coding DNA: TGTGCCATCAGTGAGTCAAGAACGGGAAATTCACCCCTCCACTTT.

This clone was detected only once. J is TRBJ1-3 and V is TRBV4-3, with 9 positions matching TRBD1. The germline V gene encodes CDR1 LGHNA and CDR2 YSLEER. With 4 bases clipped from V and 3 bases from J, the junction kept 1 base outside the gene matches. There are 14 residues in the CDR3. The CDR3 DNA follows: TGCGCCAGCAGCCTGGACAGGGGTGGAAACACCATATATTTT. It is translated as CASSLDRGGNTIYF.

The V and J genes are TRBV6-5 and TRBJ1-5; TRBD1 is a possible D gene (5 bases). Looked up from germline, CDR1 is MNHEY and CDR2 is SVGAGI. Trimming took off 6 bases at V and 0 bases at J, with 12 bases between the two ends. CDR3 length: 15 amino acids. CDR3 sequence (DNA): TGTGCCAGCAGCCAGACCAGGGATAGCAATCAGCCCCAGCATTTT. Amino acid sequence: CASSQTRDSNQPQHF.

The chain is built from TRBV27 and TRBJ1-2; 7 nucleotides match TRBD1. The length of the CDR3 is 13 residues. The germline V gene encodes CDR1 MNHEY and CDR2 SMNVEV (reference sequence). Germline trimming cut 6 bases from V and 7 bases from J; bases unmatched to any gene: 8. CDR3 residues: CASRISTGSGYTF. The CDR3 DNA is TGTGCCAGCAGGATTTCGACAGGGAGTGGCTACACCTTC.

The chain has TRBV4-2 and TRBJ2-7; D perhaps matches TRBD2 (6 bases). Trimming stripped 0 bases from V and 7 bases from J, with 16 bases between. Per the germline V gene, CDR1 is LGHNA and CDR2 is YNFKEQ. CDR3 length equals 15 residues. The CDR3 region has the DNA TGTGCCAGCAGCCAAGATAGCGGCGGGGCGAGGGAGCAGTACTTC. Translation gives CASSQDSGGAREQYF.

This clone was recorded only once. This sequence joins TRBV4-1 and TRBJ2-3; 8 positions match TRBD1. Germline-derived CDR1 and CDR2 are MGHRA and YSYEKL. CDR3 length equals 13 residues. Trimming cost V 6 bases and J 1 base; bases outside gene matches: 0. The CDR3 loop is CASRGQGTDTQYF. The CDR3 DNA follows: TGCGCCAGCAGGGGACAGGGCACAGATACGCAGTATTTT.

This chain connects TRBV19 to TRBJ1-5; 7 nucleotides align to TRBD1. The germline V gene encodes CDR1 LNHDA and CDR2 SQIVND (reference sequence). The CDR3 is 16 residues long. The V and J ends lost 0 bases and 7 bases, in that order; junction bases with no gene match: 9. The CDR3 DNA follows: TGTGCCAGTAGTATAGATCTGAGGGACAGCCGCCAGCCCCAGCATTTT. This gives the protein CASSIDLRDSRQPQHF.

This sequence joins TRBV4-1 and TRBJ1-2; 7 bases map to TRBD1. The CDR3 extends over 15 amino acids. V was clipped by 2 bases and J by 7 bases; unmatched bases: 10. The germline V gene has CDR1 MGHRA and CDR2 YSYEKL. CDR3 sequence (DNA): TGCGCCAGCAGCCAACTCAGGGGGAGTGGGGCTGGCTACACCTTC. This sequence encodes CASSQLRGSGAGYTF.

This clone was seen once. The chain couples TRBV18 to TRBJ1-6; D is unresolved. The CDR3 consists of 13 residues. From germline, CDR1 is KGHSH and CDR2 LQKENI. The V end lost 0 bases, the J end lost 9 bases, and 6 bases lay between the germline ends. The CDR3 DNA is TGTGCCAGCTCACCACCGATCGGTTCACCCCTCCACTTT. Its translation: CASSPPIGSPLHF.

This clone was seen once. The rearrangement joins TRBV19 to TRBJ2-7, with D unresolved. Looked up from germline, CDR1 is LNHDA and CDR2 is SQIVND (reference sequence). Trimming pared 2 bases from V and 5 bases from J, leaving 10 bases between. The CDR3 sequence is 13 residues long. Here the CDR3 DNA reads TGTGCCAGTAGTATACTATACCTCGACGAGCAGTACTTC. Translating it yields CASSILYLDEQYF.

The rearrangement joins TRBV6-5 to TRBJ1-1, with D tentatively TRBD1 (6 bases). CDR1 MNHEY and CDR2 SVGAGI come from the germline V gene. With 4 bases removed from V and 6 bases from J, the gap between germline ends came to 21 bases. This CDR3 spans 16 amino acids. The DNA of the CDR3 is TGTGCCAGCAGTTTCCTAAAATCGACAGGTCTGGCTGAAGCTTTCTTT. This gives the protein CASSFLKSTGLAEAFF.

This clone was seen a handful of times. J is TRBJ2-3 and V is TRBV28, with D possibly TRBD1 on 5 matching bases. The V and J ends lost 9 bases and 2 bases respectively, with 12 bases between them. The V gene's germline CDR1 is MDHEN and CDR2 SYDVKM. The CDR3 totals 13 residues. The CDR3 DNA reads TGTGCCAGTCAAAACAGGTACACAGATACGCAGTATTTT. This gives the protein CASQNRYTDTQYF. Drawing the rest from reference TRBV28 and TRBJ2-3, the complete variable domain is DVKVTQSSRYLVKRTGEKVFLECVQDMDHENMFWYRQDPGLGLRLIYFSYDVKMKEKGDIPEGYSVSREKKERFSLILESASTNQTSMYLCASQNRYTDTQYFGPGTRLTVL.